What follows are 4 T cell receptor beta chains derived from one specimen sequenced in a study of vaccination effects on CD4 cells after COVID-19. Antigen-specific CD4+ T cells were expanded with viral peptide pools in the ViraFEST assay before sequencing. Scientists isolated CD4+ T cells after a roughly 10-day culture period ended. BNT162b2 vaccine or mRNA-1273 vaccine was given to participants in two doses. These receptors are not linked to any known antigen. The method was immunoSEQ multiplex PCR; TCRdb's version includes in-frame clones alone and lacks a portion of them. The data hold approximately 16,000 clones, with under 70% observed a single time. Sequences were derived from CD4+ T cells from PBMCs cultured with SARS-CoV-2 spike peptides, sampled after COVID-19 vaccination. Receptors were obtained from a human donor who received a COVID-19 vaccine.

The rearrangement joins TRBV19 to TRBJ2-5, with D tentatively TRBD1 (6 bases). CDR3 length equals 13 residues. Germline V CDR1 and CDR2: LNHDA, SQIVND (reference sequence). Trimming stripped 3 bases from V and 4 bases from J, with 9 bases between. The CDR3 here is CASSIPGAETQYF. As DNA, the CDR3 is TGTGCCAGTAGTATTCCAGGGGCAGAGACCCAGTACTTC.

The V call is TRBV24-1, the J call TRBJ2-5, with D perhaps TRBD2 (5 bases). The germline gives CDR1 KGHDR, CDR2 SFDVKD. The CDR3 contains 14 residues. V lost 2 bases and J lost 4, with 10 bases in between. The CDR3 loop reads CATSDSTSLETQYF. As DNA, the CDR3 is TGTGCCACCAGTGATTCTACTAGTTTAGAGACCCAGTACTTC.

This chain connects TRBV7-8 to TRBJ1-2, with D perhaps TRBD1 (6 bases). V was pared by 1 base and J by 4 bases, with 10 bases between. From germline, CDR1 is SGHVS and CDR2 FQNEAQ. The CDR3 runs to 14 residues. The CDR3 DNA is TGTGCCAGCAGCTTAGGGGGGGGGCTCTATGGCTACACCTTC. Its translation: CASSLGGGLYGYTF.

The J gene is TRBJ2-3, the V gene TRBV5-4; 9 bases agree with TRBD2. V trimming: 7 bases; J trimming: 2 bases; junction bases outside the gene matches: 11. The CDR3 spans 16 residues. Germline lookup yields CDR1 SGHNT and CDR2 YYREEE (reference sequence). The CDR3 loop reads CASGRGLAGITDTQYF. CDR3 nucleotides: TGTGCCAGCGGCAGAGGGCTAGCGGGAATCACAGATACGCAGTATTTT.